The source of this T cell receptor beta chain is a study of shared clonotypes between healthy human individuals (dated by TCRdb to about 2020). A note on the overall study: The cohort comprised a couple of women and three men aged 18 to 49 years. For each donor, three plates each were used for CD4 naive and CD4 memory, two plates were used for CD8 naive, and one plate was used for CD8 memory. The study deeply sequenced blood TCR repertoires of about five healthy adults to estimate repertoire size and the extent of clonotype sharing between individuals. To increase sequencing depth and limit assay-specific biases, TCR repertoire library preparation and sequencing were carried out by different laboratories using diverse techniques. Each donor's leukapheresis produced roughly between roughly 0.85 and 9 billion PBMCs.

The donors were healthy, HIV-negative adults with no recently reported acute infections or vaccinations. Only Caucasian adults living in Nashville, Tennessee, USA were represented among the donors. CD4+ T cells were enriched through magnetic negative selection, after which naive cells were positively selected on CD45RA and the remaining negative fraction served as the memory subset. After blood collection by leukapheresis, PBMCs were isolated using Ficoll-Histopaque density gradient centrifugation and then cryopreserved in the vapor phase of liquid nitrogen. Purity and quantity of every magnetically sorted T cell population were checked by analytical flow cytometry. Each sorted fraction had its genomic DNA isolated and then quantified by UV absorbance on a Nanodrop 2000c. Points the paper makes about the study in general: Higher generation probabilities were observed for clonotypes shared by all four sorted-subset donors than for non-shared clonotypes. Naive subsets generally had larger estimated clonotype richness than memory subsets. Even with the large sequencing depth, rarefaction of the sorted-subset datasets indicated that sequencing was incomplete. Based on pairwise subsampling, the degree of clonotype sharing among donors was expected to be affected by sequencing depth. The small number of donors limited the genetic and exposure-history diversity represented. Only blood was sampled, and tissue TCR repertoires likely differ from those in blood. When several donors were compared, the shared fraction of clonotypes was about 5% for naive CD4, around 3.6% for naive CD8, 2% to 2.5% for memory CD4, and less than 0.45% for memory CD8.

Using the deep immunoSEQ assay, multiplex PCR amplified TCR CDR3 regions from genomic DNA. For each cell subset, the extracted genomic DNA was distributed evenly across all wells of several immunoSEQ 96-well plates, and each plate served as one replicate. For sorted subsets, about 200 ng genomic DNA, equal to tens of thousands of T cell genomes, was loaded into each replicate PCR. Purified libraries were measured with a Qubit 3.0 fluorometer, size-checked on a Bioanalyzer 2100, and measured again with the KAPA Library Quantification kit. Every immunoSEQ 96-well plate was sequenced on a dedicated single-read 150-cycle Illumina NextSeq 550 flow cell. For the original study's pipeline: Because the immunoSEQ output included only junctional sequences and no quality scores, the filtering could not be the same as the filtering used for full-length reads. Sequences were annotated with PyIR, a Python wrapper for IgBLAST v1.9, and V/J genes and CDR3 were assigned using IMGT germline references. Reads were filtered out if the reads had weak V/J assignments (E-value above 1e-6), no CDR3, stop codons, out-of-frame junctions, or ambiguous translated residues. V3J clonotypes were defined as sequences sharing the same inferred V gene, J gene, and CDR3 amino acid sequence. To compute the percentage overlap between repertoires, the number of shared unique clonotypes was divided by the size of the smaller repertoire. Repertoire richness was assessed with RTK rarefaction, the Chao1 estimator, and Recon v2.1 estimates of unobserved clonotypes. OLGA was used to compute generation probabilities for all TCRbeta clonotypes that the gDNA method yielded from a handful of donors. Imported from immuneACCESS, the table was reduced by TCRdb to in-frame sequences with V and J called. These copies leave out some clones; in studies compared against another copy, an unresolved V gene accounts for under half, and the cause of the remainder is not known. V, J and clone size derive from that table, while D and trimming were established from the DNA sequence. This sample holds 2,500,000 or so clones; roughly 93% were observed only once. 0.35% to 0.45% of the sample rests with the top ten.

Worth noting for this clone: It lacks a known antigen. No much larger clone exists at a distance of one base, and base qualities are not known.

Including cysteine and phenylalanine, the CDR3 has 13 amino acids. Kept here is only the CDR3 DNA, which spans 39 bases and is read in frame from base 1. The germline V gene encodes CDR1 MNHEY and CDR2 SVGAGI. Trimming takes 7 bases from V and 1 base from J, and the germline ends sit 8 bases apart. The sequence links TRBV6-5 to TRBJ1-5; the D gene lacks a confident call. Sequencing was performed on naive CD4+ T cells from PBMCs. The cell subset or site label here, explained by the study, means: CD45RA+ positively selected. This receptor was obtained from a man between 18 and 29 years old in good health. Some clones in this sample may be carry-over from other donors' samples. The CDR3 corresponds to CASNPRSNQPQHF. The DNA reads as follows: TGTGCCAGCAACCCGAGGAGCAATCAGCCCCAGCATTTT.